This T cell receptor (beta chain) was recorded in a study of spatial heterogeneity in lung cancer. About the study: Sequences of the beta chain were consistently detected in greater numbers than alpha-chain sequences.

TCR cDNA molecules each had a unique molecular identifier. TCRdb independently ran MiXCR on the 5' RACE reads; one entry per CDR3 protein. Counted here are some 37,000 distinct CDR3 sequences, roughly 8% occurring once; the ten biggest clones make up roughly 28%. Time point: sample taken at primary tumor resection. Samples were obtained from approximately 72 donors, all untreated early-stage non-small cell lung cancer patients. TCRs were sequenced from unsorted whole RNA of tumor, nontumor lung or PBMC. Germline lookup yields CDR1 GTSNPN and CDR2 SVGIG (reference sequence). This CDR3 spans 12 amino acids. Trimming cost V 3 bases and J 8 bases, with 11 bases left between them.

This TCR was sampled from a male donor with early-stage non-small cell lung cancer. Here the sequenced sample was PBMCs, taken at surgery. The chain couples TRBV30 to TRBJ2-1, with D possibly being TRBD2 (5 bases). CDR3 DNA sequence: TGTGCCTGGAGGCTAGCTGGTCATGAGCAGTTCTTC. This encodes CAWRLAGHEQFF.